These 25 T cell receptor beta chains came from one sample sequenced in a study of blood T cell repertoires in COVID-19. The repertoire was sequenced with immunoSEQ multiplex PCR; TCRdb's copy has only in-frame clones and lacks some. The table records 330,000 or so clones, around 87% of them present only once. Source material: PBMCs or T cells enriched from blood (not recorded which). These receptors originate from a middle-aged man in a cohort exposed to, infected with or recovered from COVID-19 (not recorded which).

The chain couples TRBV7-9 to TRBJ1-6, with 7 bases fitting TRBD1. The germline CDR1 and CDR2 sequences are SEHNR and FQNEAQ (reference sequence). The J segment lost 0 bases and the V segment lost 5 bases, leaving 7 bases of the junction unmatched. This CDR3 is 17 amino acids long. The CDR3, as DNA: TGTGCCAGCAGCCCAGGGACAGCGAGCTCCTATAATTCACCCCTCCACTTT. Translating it yields CASSPGTASSYNSPLHF.

The chain carries TRBV6-5 and TRBJ1-4; 9 nucleotides match TRBD1. J gave up 6 bases and V 5 bases, and 4 bases lay outside the gene matches. The CDR3 sequence is 14 residues long. The germline V gene encodes CDR1 MNHEY and CDR2 SVGAGI. The CDR3 spells CASSTGGAYEKLFF. The CDR3 bases are TGTGCCAGCAGTACAGGGGGCGCGTATGAAAAACTGTTTTTT.

The chain links TRBV5-1 to TRBJ2-1, with TRBD2 as a possible D gene (6 bases). Germline V gene lookup returns CDR1 SGHRS and CDR2 YFSETQ. This CDR3 spans 15 amino acids. V was clipped by 7 bases and J by 1 base, with 15 bases between them. The CDR3 nucleotides are TGCGCCAGCGCGGGGACTTCGAAATCCTACAATGAGCAGTTCTTC. Protein: CASAGTSKSYNEQFF.

The CDR3 nucleotides read TGTGCCAGCACCCGGGGGGCAGGCAACTATGGCTACACCTTC. This codes for CASTRGAGNYGYTF. The chain uses TRBV5-4 and TRBJ1-2; tentatively, D is TRBD1 (6 bases). CDR1 and CDR2 (germline): SGHNT, YYREEE (reference sequence). Trimming shortened V by 6 bases and J by 2 bases, and 14 bases separated the two germline ends. This CDR3 has 14 amino acids.

Written as DNA, the CDR3 is TGCAGTGCTAGTTCAGGGGGAAACACTGAAGCTTTCTTT. Translating it yields CSASSGGNTEAFF. The gene calls are TRBV20-1 and TRBJ1-1; 7 bases line up with TRBD1. Germline V CDR1 and CDR2: DFQATT, SNEGSKA (reference sequence). The V gene end was trimmed by 3 bases and the J gene end by 2 bases; junction bases not matched to a gene: 3. CDR3 length: 13 amino acids.

The chain links TRBV6-4 to TRBJ1-5, with TRBD1 matching 9 bases. Germline assignment: CDR1 MRHNA and CDR2 SNTAGT. V shed 5 bases, J shed 6 bases, and the junction held 5 bases outside the gene matches. There are 14 residues in the CDR3. The CDR3 DNA follows: TGTGCCAGCAGTTCCGACAGGGGGGTTCAGCCCCAGCATTTT. This translates into CASSSDRGVQPQHF.

This clone was counted between two and nine times. The genes are TRBV12-5 and TRBJ1-1; tentative D call: TRBD1 (6 bases). Trimming took off 5 bases at V and 4 bases at J, with 17 bases between the two ends. The CDR3 spans 15 residues. Germline lookup yields CDR1 LGHNT and CDR2 FRNRAP. The CDR3 loop is CASGTSRGRSTEAFF. The CDR3 DNA sequence: TGTGCTAGTGGTACCTCCAGGGGCCGTAGCACTGAAGCTTTCTTT.

V usage is TRBV6-1 and J usage is TRBJ2-7, with D possibly being TRBD2 (5 bases). V was shortened by 3 bases and J by 0 bases, with 15 bases between the two germline ends. Germline V lookup: CDR1 MNHNS, CDR2 SASEGT. CDR3 length: 16 residues. CDR3 amino acids: CASSEDSERSSYEQYF. CDR3 DNA sequence: TGTGCCAGCAGTGAGGATTCTGAGCGGAGCTCCTACGAGCAGTACTTC.

This chain links TRBV27 with TRBJ2-7, with 7 bases fitting TRBD1. The germline V gene encodes CDR1 MNHEY and CDR2 SMNVEV (reference sequence). There are 13 residues in the CDR3. V shed 4 bases, J shed 5 bases, and the junction held 5 bases outside the gene matches. For the CDR3, the DNA is TGTGCCAGCAGTTACACGGACAGGCACGAGCAGTACTTC. It encodes CASSYTDRHEQYF.

A single count supports this clone. This chain links TRBV14 with TRBJ2-1; D may be TRBD2 (5 bases). The CDR3 consists of 13 residues. V was clipped by 4 bases and J by 3 bases, with 7 bases between them. The germline V gene encodes CDR1 SGHDN and CDR2 FVKESK. The DNA for the CDR3 is TGTGCCAGCAGCCCCGAGGGCTACAATGAGCAGTTCTTC. Encoded protein: CASSPEGYNEQFF.

The genes are TRBV11-2 and TRBJ2-7, with TRBD2 matching over 9 bases. V was pared by 1 base and J by 5 bases, with 9 bases of the junction left unmatched. The germline gives CDR1 SGHAT, CDR2 FQNNGV. This CDR3 is built from 16 residues. The CDR3 loop is CASSLAVGGRGDEQYF. In DNA, the CDR3 is TGTGCCAGCAGCTTAGCAGTCGGCGGGAGGGGCGACGAGCAGTACTTC.

The chain carries TRBV2 and TRBJ2-7; 14 nucleotides match TRBD2. Per the germline V gene, CDR1 is SNHLY and CDR2 is FYNNEI. The junction had 8 bases not matched to a gene; V was cut back by 6 bases and J by 7 bases. This CDR3 comprises 15 residues. CDR3: CASSFGTSGSDEQYF. DNA for the CDR3: TGTGCCAGCAGCTTCGGGACTAGCGGGAGTGATGAGCAGTACTTC.

This clone was picked up one time. The CDR3 spells CASRTGGRNTEAFF. DNA of the CDR3: TGTGCCAGCAGGACAGGGGGCCGGAACACTGAAGCTTTCTTT. This chain uses TRBV6-5 with TRBJ1-1, with 10 bases fitting TRBD1. V trimming: 6 bases; J trimming: 1 base; junction bases outside the gene matches: 2. From germline, CDR1 is MNHEY and CDR2 SVGAGI. The CDR3 loop spans 14 amino acids.

V and J are TRBV28 and TRBJ2-5; 8 nucleotides align to TRBD2. V gave up 6 bases and J gave up 5 bases; unmatched junction bases: 14. The CDR3 contains 16 residues. Germline CDR1 and CDR2: MDHEN and SYDVKM. The CDR3, as DNA: TGTGCCAGCAGGCAACGGGAGGGCCAGTTGGTCGAGACCCAGTACTTC. Protein product: CASRQREGQLVETQYF.

The chain is built from TRBV7-9 and TRBJ2-1; 8 bases map to TRBD2. J gave up 4 bases and V 1 base, and 6 bases lay outside the gene matches. Germline V gene data show CDR1 as SEHNR and CDR2 as FQNEAQ (reference sequence). CDR3 length: 16 residues. DNA of the CDR3: TGTGCCAGCAGCTTAGGGAGTACTAGCGGTTACAATGAGCAGTTCTTC. Its translation: CASSLGSTSGYNEQFF.

This clone has only a few counts. The rearrangement uses TRBV5-1 and TRBJ1-6, with D unresolved. Germline V CDR1 and CDR2: SGHRS, YFSETQ. There are 17 residues in the CDR3. Between the trimmed V and J ends, which lost 0 bases and 7 bases, there was a span of 17 bases. The CDR3 DNA follows: TGCGCCAGCAGCTTGGTAAGCAGGAGAAGCGGAAATTCACCCCTCCACTTT. It translates to CASSLVSRRSGNSPLHF.

This chain uses TRBV2 with TRBJ1-1; D unclear. Germline V gene sequence: CDR1 SNHLY, CDR2 FYNNEI. V was clipped by 9 bases and J by 4 bases, with 18 bases between them. This CDR3 region has 14 residues. For the CDR3, the DNA is TGTGCCAGAATGGCTCGCGGGGTATCCACTGAAGCTTTCTTT. It is translated as CARMARGVSTEAFF.

The J gene is TRBJ1-3, the V gene TRBV6-5; D may be TRBD1 (5 bases). Germline V gene data show CDR1 as MNHEY and CDR2 as SVGAGI. V was cut by 6 bases and J by 0 bases, with 12 bases left in between. The CDR3 loop spans 15 amino acids. The chain's CDR3 is CASRPLDSSGNTIYF. CDR3 in DNA: TGTGCCAGCAGACCCTTAGACAGCTCTGGAAACACCATATATTTT.

The CDR3 loop is CASSLIGSGTDTQYF. The CDR3 region has the DNA TGTGCCAGCAGCCTCATAGGGAGCGGCACAGATACGCAGTATTTT. V usage is TRBV7-2 and J usage is TRBJ2-3; TRBD2 might be the D (5 bases). With 5 bases removed from V and 1 base from J, the gap between germline ends came to 13 bases. Germline-derived CDR1 and CDR2 are SGHTA and FQGNSA. This CDR3 comprises 15 residues.

The chain uses TRBV4-2 and TRBJ2-7; 8 bases are a match to TRBD1. CDR3 length: 13 amino acids. With 4 bases clipped from V and 7 bases from J, the junction kept 6 bases outside the gene matches. CDR1 LGHNA and CDR2 YNFKEQ come from the germline V gene. The CDR3: CASSLQGAGEQYF. CDR3 DNA sequence: TGTGCCAGCAGCCTCCAGGGGGCGGGGGAGCAGTACTTC.

This chain joins TRBV6-6 and TRBJ1-5; D remains ambiguous. Trimming left V 2 bases short and J 6 bases short, with 5 bases between. The CDR3 length is 12 residues. In germline, CDR1 is MNHNY, CDR2 SVGAGI (reference sequence). Here the CDR3 DNA reads TGTGCCAGCAGTTACCCTCCTCAGCCCCAGCATTTT. Protein: CASSYPPQPQHF.

This chain connects TRBV7-2 to TRBJ2-3; possible D gene TRBD1, 5 bases. V lost 4 bases and J lost 4, with 12 bases in between. This CDR3 has 14 residues. CDR1 is SGHTA, CDR2 FQGNSA, per germline. CDR3 DNA sequence: TGTGCCAGCAGCTCCCGCCGCAGGGCAGATACGCAGTATTTT. It encodes CASSSRRRADTQYF.

This clone was seen just once. The chain combines TRBV5-1 with TRBJ2-5, with D perhaps matching TRBD2 (5 bases). V lost 2 bases, J lost 1 base, and 6 bases lay in between. Germline loops: CDR1 SGHRS, CDR2 YFSETQ. This CDR3 spans 13 amino acids. CDR3 loop: CASSFGIQETQYF. The CDR3 DNA reads TGCGCCAGCAGCTTCGGGATCCAAGAGACCCAGTACTTC.

This rearrangement joins TRBV15 to TRBJ1-6, with 7 bases matching TRBD1. Germline CDR1 LNHNV, CDR2 YYDKDF (reference sequence). This CDR3 spans 15 amino acids. Germline trimming cut 3 bases from V and 14 bases from J; bases unmatched to any gene: 13. This chain's CDR3 is CATSRGDSLFSALHF. Written as DNA, the CDR3 is TGTGCCACCAGCAGGGGGGACAGCCTCTTTTCGGCCCTCCACTTT.

V usage is TRBV9 and J usage is TRBJ1-2; 7 nucleotides align to TRBD1. CDR3 length: 15 residues. The germline gives CDR1 SGDLS, CDR2 YYNGEE. After removal of 4 bases from V and 8 bases from J, the junction contained 14 bases not matched to a gene. The CDR3 sequence: CASSPQGGGLSGYTF. CDR3 nucleotide sequence: TGTGCCAGCAGCCCCCAAGGAGGGGGCCTTTCGGGCTACACCTTC.